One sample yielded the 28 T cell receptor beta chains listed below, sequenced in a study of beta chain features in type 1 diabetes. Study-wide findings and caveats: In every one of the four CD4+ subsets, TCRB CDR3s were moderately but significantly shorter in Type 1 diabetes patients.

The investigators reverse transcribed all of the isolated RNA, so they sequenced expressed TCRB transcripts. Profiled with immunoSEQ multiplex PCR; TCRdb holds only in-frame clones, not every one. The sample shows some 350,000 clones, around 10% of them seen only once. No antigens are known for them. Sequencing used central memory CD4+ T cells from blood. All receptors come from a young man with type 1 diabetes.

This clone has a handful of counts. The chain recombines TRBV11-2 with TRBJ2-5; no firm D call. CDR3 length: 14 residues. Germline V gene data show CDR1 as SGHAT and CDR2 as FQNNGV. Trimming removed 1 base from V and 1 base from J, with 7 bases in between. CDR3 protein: CASSLAQAQETQYF. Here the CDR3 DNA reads TGTGCCAGCAGCTTAGCCCAGGCCCAAGAGACCCAGTACTTC.

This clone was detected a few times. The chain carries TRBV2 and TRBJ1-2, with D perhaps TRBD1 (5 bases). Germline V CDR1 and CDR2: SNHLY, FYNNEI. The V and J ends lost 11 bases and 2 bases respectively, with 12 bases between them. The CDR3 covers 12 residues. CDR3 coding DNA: TGTGCCGGTCAGGGTTGGAACTATGGCTACACCTTC. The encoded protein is CAGQGWNYGYTF.

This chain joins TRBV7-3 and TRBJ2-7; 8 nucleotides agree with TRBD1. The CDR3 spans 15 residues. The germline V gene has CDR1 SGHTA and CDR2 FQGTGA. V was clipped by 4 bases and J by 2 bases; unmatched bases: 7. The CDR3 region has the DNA TGTGCCAGCAGCTCCCCTCGGGACAGGCCCTACGAGCAGTACTTC. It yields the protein CASSSPRDRPYEQYF. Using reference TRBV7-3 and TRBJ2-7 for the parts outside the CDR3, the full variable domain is GAGVSQTPSNKVTEKGKYVELRCDPISGHTALYWYRQSLGQGPEFLIYFQGTGAADDSGLPNDRFFAVRPEGSVSTLKIQRTERGDSAVYLCASSSPRDRPYEQYFGPGTRLTVT.

CDR3 in amino acids: CASSLLGQGGQPQHF. DNA for the CDR3: TGTGCCAGCAGCTTGTTAGGGCAGGGGGGCCAGCCCCAGCATTTT. The chain joins TRBV5-6 to TRBJ1-5, with 7 bases matching TRBD1. The V gene's germline CDR1 is SGHDT and CDR2 YYEEEE. J lost 7 bases, V lost 1 base, and 8 bases had no gene match. The CDR3 runs 15 residues. Supplemented by reference TRBV5-6 and TRBJ1-5, the full variable domain reads DAGVTQSPTHLIKTRGQQVTLRCSPKSGHDTVSWYQQALGQGPQFIFQYYEEEERQRGNFPDRFSGHQFPNYSSELNVNALLLGDSALYLCASSLLGQGGQPQHFGDGTRLSIL.

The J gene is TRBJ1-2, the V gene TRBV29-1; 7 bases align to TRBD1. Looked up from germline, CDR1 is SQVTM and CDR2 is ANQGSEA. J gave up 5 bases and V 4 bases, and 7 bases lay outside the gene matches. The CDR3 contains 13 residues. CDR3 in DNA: TGCAGCGTTGGAGAGGGGGCTAGGTATGGCTACACCTTC. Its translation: CSVGEGARYGYTF. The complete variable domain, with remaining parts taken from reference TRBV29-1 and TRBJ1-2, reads SAVISQKPSRDICQRGTSLTIQCQVDSQVTMMFWYRQQPGQSLTLIATANQGSEATYESGFVIDKFPISRPNLTFSTLTVSNMSPEDSSIYLCSVGEGARYGYTFGSGTRLTVV.

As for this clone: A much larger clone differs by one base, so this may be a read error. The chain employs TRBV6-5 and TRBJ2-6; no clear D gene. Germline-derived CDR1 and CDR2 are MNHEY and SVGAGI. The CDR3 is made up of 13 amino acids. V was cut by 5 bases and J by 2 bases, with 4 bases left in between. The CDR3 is CASSVAGANVLTF. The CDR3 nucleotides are TGTGCCAGCAGTGTGGCTGGGGCCAACGTCCTGACTTTC.

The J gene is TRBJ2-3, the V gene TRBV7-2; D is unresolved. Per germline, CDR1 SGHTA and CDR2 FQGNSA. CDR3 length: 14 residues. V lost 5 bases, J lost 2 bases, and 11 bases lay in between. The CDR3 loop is CASSLRNPTDTQYF. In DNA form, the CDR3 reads TGTGCCAGCAGCCTCAGGAACCCCACAGATACGCAGTATTTT. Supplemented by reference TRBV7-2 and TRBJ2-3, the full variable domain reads GAGVSQSPSNKVTEKGKDVELRCDPISGHTALYWYRQSLGQGLEFLIYFQGNSAPDKSGLPSDRFSAERTGGSVSTLTIQRTQQEDSAVYLCASSLRNPTDTQYFGPGTRLTVL.

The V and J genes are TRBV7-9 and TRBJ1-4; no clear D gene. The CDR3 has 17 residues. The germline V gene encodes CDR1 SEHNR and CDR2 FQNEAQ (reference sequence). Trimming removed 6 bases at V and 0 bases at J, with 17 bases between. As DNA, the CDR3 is TGTGCCAGCAGTGAATCTCCCGGCAGACCAACTAATGAAAAACTGTTTTTT. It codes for CASSESPGRPTNEKLFF. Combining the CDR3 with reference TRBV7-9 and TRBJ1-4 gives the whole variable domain DTGVSQNPRHKITKRGQNVTFRCDPISEHNRLYWYRQTLGQGPEFLTYFQNEAQLEKSRLLSDRFSAERPKGSFSTLEIQRTEQGDSAMYLCASSESPGRPTNEKLFFGSGTQLSVL.

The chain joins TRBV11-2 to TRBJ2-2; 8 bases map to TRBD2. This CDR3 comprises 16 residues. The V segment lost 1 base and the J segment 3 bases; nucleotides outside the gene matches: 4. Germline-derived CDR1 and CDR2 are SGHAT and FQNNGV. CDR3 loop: CASSLAGGPDTGELFF. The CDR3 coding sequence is TGTGCCAGCAGCTTAGCGGGAGGGCCCGACACCGGGGAGCTGTTTTTT.

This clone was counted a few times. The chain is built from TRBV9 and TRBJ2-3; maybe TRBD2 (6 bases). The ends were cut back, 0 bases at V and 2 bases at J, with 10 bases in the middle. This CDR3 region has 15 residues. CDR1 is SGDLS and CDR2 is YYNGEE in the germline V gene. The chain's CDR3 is CASSVDSGHTDTQYF. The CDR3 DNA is TGTGCCAGCAGCGTAGATAGCGGACACACAGATACGCAGTATTTT.

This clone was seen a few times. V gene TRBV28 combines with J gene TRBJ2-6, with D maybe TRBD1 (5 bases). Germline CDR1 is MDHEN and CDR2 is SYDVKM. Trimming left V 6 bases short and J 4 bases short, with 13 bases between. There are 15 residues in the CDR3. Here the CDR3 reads CASSRDSSGANVLTF. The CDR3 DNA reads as TGTGCCAGCAGCCGTGACAGTTCCGGGGCCAACGTCCTGACTTTC.

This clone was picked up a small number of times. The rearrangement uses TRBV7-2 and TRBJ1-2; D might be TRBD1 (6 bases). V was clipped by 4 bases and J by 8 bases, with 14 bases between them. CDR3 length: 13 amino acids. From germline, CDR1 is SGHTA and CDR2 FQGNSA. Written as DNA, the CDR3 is TGTGCCAGCAGCTCCCCGTGGACAGCAGGCTACACCTTC. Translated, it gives CASSSPWTAGYTF.

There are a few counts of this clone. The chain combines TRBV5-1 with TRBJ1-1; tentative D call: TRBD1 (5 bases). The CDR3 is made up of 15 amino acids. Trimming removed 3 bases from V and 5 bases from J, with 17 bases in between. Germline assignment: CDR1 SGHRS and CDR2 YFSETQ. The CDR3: CASSSPFRGGTEAFF. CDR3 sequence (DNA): TGCGCCAGCAGCTCGCCCTTTCGGGGGGGGACTGAAGCTTTCTTT.

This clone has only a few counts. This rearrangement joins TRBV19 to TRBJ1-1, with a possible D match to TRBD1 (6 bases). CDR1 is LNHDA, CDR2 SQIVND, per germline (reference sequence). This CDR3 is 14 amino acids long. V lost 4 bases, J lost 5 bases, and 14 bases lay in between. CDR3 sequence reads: CASSTLQGETEAFF. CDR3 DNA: TGTGCCAGTAGTACTTTACAGGGAGAGACTGAAGCTTTCTTT.

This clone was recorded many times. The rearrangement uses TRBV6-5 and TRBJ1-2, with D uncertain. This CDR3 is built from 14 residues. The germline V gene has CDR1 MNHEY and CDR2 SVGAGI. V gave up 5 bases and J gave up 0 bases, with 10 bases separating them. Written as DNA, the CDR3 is TGTGCCAGCAGTCCTACTCTAACTAACTATGGCTACACCTTC. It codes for CASSPTLTNYGYTF.

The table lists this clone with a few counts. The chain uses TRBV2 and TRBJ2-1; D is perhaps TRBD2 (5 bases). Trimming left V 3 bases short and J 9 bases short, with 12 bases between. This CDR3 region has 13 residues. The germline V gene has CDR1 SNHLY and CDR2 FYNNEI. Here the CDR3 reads CASSEDLAREQFF. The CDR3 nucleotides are TGTGCCAGCAGTGAGGATCTAGCCCGTGAGCAGTTCTTC.

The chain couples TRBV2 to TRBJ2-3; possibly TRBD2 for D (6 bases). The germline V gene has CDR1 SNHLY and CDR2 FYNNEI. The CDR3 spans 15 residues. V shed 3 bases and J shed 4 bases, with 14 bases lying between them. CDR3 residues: CASSDAGRSADTQYF. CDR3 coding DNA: TGTGCCAGCAGTGATGCGGGGCGGTCGGCAGATACGCAGTATTTT.

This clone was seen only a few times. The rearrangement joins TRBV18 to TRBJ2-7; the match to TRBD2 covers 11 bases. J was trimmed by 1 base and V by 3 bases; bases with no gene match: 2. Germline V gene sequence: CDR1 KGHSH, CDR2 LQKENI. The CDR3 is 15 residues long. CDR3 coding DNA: TGTGCCAGCTCACCGATAGCGGGAGGGTCCTACGAGCAGTACTTC. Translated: CASSPIAGGSYEQYF.

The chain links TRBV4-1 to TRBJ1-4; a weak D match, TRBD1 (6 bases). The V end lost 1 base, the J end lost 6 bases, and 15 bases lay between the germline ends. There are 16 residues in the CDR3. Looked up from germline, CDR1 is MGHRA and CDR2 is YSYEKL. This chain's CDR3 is CASSQVGGRGDEKLFF. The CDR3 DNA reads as TGCGCCAGCAGCCAAGTTGGGGGGCGCGGAGATGAAAAACTGTTTTTT.

In nucleotides, the CDR3 is TGTGCCAGCAGCTTAGCGGGACTAGTTAGTAAGAGCACAGATACGCAGTATTTT. Translated: CASSLAGLVSKSTDTQYF. V gene TRBV7-2 combines with J gene TRBJ2-3, with TRBD2 matching 8 bases. The germline CDR1 and CDR2 sequences are SGHTA and FQGNSA. V was clipped by 0 bases and J by 0 bases; unmatched bases: 8. The CDR3 length is 18 residues.

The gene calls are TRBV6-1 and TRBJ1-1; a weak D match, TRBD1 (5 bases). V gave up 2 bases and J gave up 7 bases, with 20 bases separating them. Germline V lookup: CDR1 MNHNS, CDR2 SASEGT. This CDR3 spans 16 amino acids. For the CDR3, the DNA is TGTGCCAGCAGTGAAAGGAATGTCAGGGAGGCCCTTGAAGCTTTCTTT. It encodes CASSERNVREALEAFF.

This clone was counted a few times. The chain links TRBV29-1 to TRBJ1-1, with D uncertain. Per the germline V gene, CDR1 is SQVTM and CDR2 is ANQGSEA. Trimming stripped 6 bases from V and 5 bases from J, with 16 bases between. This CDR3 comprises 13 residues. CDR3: CSVGPRSGTEAFF. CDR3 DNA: TGCAGCGTCGGTCCCAGGTCGGGAACTGAAGCTTTCTTT.

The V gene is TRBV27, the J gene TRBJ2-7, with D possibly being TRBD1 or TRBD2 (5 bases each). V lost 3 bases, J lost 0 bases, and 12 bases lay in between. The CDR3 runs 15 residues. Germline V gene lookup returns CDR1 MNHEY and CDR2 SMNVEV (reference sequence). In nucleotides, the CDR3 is TGTGCCAGCAGTTTGGGACGACGGTCCTCCTACGAGCAGTACTTC. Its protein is CASSLGRRSSYEQYF.

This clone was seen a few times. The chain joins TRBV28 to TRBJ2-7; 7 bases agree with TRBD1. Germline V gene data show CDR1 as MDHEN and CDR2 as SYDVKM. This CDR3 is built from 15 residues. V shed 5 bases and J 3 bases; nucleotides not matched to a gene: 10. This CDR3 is CASSPTGTELYEQYF. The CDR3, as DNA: TGTGCCAGCAGTCCCACCGGGACAGAGCTCTACGAGCAGTACTTC.

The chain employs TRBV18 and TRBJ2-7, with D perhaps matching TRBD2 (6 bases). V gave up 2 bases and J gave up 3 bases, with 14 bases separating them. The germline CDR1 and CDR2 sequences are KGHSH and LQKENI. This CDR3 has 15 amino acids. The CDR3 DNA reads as TGTGCCAGCTCACCAGTTACGTGGGGAGGCTACGAGCAGTACTTC. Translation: CASSPVTWGGYEQYF.

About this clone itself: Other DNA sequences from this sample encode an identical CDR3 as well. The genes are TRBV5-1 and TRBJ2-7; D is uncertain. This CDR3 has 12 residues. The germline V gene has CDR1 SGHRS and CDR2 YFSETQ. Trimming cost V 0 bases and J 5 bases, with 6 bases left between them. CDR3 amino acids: CASSLEFHEQYF. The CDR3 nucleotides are TGCGCCAGCAGCTTGGAGTTCCACGAGCAGTACTTC.

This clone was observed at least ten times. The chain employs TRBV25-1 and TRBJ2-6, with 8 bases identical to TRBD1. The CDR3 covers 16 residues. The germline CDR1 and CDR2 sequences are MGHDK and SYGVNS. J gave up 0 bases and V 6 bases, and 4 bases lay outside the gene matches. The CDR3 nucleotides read TGTGCCAGCAGAGGACAGGGCCTCTCTGGGGCCAACGTCCTGACTTTC. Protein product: CASRGQGLSGANVLTF. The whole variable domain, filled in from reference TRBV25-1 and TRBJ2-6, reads EADIYQTPRYLVIGTGKKITLECSQTMGHDKMYWYQQDPGMELHLIHYSYGVNSTEKGDLSSESTVSRIRTEHFPLTLESARPSHTSQYLCASRGQGLSGANVLTFGAGSRLTVL.

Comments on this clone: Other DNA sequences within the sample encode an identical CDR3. CDR3 DNA: TGTGCCAGCGGTCGGCAGGGCAATCAGCCCCAGCATTTT. Amino acids: CASGRQGNQPQHF. The V gene is TRBV6-6, the J gene TRBJ1-5; D is unresolved. The length of the CDR3 is 13 residues. From germline, CDR1 is MNHNY and CDR2 SVGAGI (reference sequence). The germline V and J ends were trimmed by 8 bases and 2 bases, with 10 bases remaining between them.